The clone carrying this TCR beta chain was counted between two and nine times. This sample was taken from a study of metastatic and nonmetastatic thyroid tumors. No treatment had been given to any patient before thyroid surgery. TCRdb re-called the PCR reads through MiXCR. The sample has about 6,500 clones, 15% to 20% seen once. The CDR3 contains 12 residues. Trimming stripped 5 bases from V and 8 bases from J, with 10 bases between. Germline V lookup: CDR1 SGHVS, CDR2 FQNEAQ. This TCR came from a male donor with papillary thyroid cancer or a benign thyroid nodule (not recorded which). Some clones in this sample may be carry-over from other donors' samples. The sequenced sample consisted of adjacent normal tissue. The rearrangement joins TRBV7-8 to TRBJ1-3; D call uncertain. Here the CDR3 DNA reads TGTGCCAGCAGCCCGCATGAGGACACCATATATTTT. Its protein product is CASSPHEDTIYF.